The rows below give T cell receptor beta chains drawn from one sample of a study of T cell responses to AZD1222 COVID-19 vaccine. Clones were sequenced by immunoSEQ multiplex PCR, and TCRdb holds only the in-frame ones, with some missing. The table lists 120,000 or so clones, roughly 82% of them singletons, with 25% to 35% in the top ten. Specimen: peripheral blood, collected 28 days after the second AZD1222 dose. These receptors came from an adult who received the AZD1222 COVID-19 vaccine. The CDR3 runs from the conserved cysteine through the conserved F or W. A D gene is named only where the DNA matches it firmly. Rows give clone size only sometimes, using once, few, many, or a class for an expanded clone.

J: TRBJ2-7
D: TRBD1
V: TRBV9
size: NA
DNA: TGTGCCAGCAGCGTAGCGGGGACAGCCTACGAGCAGTACTTC
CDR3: CASSVAGTAYEQYF

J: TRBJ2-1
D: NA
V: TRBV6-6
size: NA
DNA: TGTGCCAGCAGTTATAGTCGACAGTACAATGAGCAGTTCTTC
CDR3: CASSYSRQYNEQFF

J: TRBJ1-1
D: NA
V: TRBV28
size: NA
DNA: TGTGCCAGCAGTCTCCGTACCATACTGACCGGGGGGAACACTGAAGCTTTCTTT
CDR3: CASSLRTILTGGNTEAFF

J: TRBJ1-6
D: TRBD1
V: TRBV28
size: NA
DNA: TGTGCCAGCAGTCCATACAGGGGGCAGGGTTATAATTCACCCCTCCACTTT
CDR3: CASSPYRGQGYNSPLHF

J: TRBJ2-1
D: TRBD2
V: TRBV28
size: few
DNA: TGTGCCAGCAGTTTTGTAGGGACTAGCGACAGGAGGCAGTTCTTC
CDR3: CASSFVGTSDRRQFF

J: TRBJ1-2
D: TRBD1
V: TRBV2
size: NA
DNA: TGTGCCAGCAGCAAACAGGGGAGTAATGGCTACACCTTC
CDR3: CASSKQGSNGYTF

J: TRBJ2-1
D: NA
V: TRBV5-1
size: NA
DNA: TGCGCCAGCACCCTGCGCACGGATTACAATGAGCAGTTCTTC
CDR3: CASTLRTDYNEQFF

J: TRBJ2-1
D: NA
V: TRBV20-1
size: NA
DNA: TGCAGTGCTGGTACAGTTGGGGAGCAGTTCTTC
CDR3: CSAGTVGEQFF

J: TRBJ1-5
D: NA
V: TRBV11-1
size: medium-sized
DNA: TGTGCCAGCAGCCAGCGGGGGGATCAGCCCCAGCATTTT
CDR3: CASSQRGDQPQHF

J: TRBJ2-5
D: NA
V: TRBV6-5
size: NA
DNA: TGTGCCAGCAGCTCCCCAGGGGGGCAGCAAGAGACCCAGTACTTC
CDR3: CASSSPGGQQETQYF

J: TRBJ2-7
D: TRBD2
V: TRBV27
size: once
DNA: TGTGCCAGCGGGAGGGGCGGGCAGTACTTC
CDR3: CASGRGGQYF

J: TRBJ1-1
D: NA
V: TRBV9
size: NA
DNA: TGTGCCAGCAGCGTAGTCCCCCAGGGGCAAGCTTTCTTT
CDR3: CASSVVPQGQAFF

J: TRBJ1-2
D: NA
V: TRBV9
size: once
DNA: TGTGCCAGCAGCGTAGAGGGGCCCTATGGCTACACCTTC
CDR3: CASSVEGPYGYTF

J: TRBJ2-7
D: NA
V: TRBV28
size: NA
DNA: TGTGCCAGCAGGTCTGAGGGGGAGCAGTACTTC
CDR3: CASRSEGEQYF

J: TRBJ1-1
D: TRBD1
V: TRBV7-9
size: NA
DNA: TGTGCCAGCAGCTCGCGACAGGGATTAGTTTTTACTGAAGCTTTCTTT
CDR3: CASSSRQGLVFTEAFF

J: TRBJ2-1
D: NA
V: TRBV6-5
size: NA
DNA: TGTGCCAGCAGTCCTCGGCCCACGGGGGATGAGCAGTTCTTC
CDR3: CASSPRPTGDEQFF

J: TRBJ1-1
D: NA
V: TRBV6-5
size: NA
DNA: TGTGCCAGCAGTTACTTGTTTGGGGCAGAGTATGAAGCTTTCTTT
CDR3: CASSYLFGAEYEAFF

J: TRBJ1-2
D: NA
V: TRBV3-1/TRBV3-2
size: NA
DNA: TGTGCCAGCAGCCCCCCCCACGATAACTATGGCTACACCTTC
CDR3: CASSPPHDNYGYTF

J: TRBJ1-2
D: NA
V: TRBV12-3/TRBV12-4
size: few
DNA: TGTGCCAGCAGCCATAGGAGGCTTGGGGGCTACACCTTC
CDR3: CASSHRRLGGYTF

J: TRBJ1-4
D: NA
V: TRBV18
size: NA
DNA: TGTGCCAGCTCACCATTTGCTGATGTAACTAATGAAAAACTGTTTTTT
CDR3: CASSPFADVTNEKLFF

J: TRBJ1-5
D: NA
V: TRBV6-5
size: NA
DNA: TGTGCCAGCACTGACTCCAAGGGGGTTGGGCCCCAGCATTTT
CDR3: CASTDSKGVGPQHF

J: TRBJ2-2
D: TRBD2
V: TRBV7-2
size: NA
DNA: TGTGCCAGCAGCTTAGAAGGGCTAGCGGGGGTGCACACCGGGGAGCTGTTTTTT
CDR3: CASSLEGLAGVHTGELFF

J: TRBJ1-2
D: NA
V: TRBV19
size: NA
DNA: TGTGCCAGTAGTATAGCTTCCGGGCTTAACTATGGCTACACCTTC
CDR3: CASSIASGLNYGYTF